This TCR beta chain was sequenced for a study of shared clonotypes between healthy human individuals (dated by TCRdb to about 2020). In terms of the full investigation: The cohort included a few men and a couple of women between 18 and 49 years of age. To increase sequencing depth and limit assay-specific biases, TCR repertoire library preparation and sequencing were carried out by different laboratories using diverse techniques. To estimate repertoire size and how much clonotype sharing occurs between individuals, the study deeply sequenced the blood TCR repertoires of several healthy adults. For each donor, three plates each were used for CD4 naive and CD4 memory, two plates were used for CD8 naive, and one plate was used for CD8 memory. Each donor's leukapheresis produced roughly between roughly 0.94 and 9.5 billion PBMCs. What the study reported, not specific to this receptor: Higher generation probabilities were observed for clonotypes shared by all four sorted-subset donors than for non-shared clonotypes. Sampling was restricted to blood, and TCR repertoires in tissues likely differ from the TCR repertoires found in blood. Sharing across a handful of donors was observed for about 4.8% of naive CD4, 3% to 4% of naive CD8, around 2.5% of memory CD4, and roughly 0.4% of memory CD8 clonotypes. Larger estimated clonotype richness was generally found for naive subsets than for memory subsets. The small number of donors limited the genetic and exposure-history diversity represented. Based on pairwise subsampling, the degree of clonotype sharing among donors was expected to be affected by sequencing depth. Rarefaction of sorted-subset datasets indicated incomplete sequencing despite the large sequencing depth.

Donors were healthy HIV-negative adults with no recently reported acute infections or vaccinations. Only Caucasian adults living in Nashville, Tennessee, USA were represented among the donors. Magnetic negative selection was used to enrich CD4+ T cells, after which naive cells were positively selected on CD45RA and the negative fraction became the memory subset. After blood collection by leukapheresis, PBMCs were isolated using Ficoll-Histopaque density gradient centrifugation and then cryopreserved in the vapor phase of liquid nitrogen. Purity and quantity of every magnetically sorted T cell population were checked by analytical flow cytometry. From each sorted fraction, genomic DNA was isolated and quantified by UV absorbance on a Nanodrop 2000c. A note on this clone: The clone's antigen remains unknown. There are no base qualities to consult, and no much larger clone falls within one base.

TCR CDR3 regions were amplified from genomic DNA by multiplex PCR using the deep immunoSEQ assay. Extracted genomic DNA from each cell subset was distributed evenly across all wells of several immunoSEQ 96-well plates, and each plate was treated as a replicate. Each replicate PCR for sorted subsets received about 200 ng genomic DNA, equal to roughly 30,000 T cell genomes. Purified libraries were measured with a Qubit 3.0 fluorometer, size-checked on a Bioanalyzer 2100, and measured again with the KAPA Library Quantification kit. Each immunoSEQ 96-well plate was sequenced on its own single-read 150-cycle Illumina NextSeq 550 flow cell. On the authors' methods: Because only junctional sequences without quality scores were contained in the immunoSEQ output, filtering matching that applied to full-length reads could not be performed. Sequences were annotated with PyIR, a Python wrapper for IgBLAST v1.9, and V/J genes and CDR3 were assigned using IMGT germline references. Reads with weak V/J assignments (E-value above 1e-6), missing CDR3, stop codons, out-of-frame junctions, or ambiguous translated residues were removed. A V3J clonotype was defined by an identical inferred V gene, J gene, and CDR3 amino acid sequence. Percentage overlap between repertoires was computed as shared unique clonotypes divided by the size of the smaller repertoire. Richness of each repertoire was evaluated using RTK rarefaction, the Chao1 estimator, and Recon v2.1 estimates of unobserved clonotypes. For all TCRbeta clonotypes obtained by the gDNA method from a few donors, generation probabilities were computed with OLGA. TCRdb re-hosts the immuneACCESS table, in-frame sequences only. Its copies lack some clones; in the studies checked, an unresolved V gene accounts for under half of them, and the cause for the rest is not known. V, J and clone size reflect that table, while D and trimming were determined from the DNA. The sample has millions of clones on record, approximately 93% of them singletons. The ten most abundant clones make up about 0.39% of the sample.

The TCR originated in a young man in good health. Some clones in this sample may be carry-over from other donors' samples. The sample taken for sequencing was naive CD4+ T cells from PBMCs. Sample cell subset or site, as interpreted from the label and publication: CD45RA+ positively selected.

The DNA sequence is as follows: TGTGCCAGCAGCTTAGACAGGGGGCAGGTCTACGAGCAGTACTTC. The translation is CASSLDRGQVYEQYF. The chain joins TRBV7-2 to TRBJ2-7; 9 nucleotides in the junction match TRBD1. Trimming leaves V shorter by 1 base and J shorter by 3 bases, with the junction holding 4 bases beyond the gene matches. From the cysteine up to the phenylalanine, the CDR3 has a length of 15 residues. The read is trimmed to its CDR3 DNA, 45 bases read in frame from base 1. As encoded in the germline V gene, CDR1 is SGHTA while CDR2 is FQGNSA.